These T cell receptor beta chains were read from a single sample in a study of shared clonotypes between healthy human individuals. TCRdb's copy holds only in-frame clones and misses some; the assay was immunoSEQ multiplex PCR. Here the sample spans around 2,000,000 clones, approximately 94% being singletons. The sequenced sample consisted of naive CD8+ T cells sorted from blood. The receptors come from a man aged 18 to 29 in good health. Each CDR3 is given with its conserved first and last residue. Each record gives: CDR3 protein, CDR3 DNA, D gene, J gene, clone size, V gene. D genes are given only for firm matches. A clone size is listed for some rows: how often the clone was seen (once, few, many), or a class if it is expanded.

CDR3: CARTQGNTGELFF
DNA: TGTGCCAGGACACAGGGGAACACCGGGGAGCTGTTTTTT
D: -
J: TRBJ2-2
size: -
V: TRBV7-9

CDR3: CASSQELAGGYEQFF
DNA: TGCGCCAGCAGCCAAGAACTAGCGGGGGGGTATGAGCAGTTCTTC
D: TRBD2
J: TRBJ2-1
size: -
V: TRBV4-1

CDR3: CASSEDPGGNTEAFF
DNA: TGTGCCAGCAGTGAAGATCCAGGGGGAAACACTGAAGCTTTCTTT
D: TRBD1
J: TRBJ1-1
size: -
V: TRBV6-1

CDR3: CASSSGLIGELFF
DNA: TGTGCCAGCAGTTCCGGACTAATCGGGGAGCTGTTTTTT
D: -
J: TRBJ2-2
size: -
V: TRBV28

CDR3: CASSEPASVAYEQYF
DNA: TGTGCCAGCAGTGAACCCGCTAGCGTGGCCTACGAGCAGTACTTC
D: -
J: TRBJ2-7
size: -
V: TRBV6-1

CDR3: CASSTTSGSWTGELFF
DNA: TGTGCCAGCAGCACCACTAGCGGCTCGTGGACCGGGGAGCTGTTTTTT
D: TRBD2
J: TRBJ2-2
size: -
V: TRBV7-9

CDR3: CASSLVPNQPQHF
DNA: TGTGCCAGCAGCTTGGTCCCCAATCAGCCCCAGCATTTT
D: -
J: TRBJ1-5
size: -
V: TRBV5-4

CDR3: CASSNQVSGNTIYF
DNA: TGTGCCAGCAGTAATCAGGTCTCTGGAAACACCATATATTTT
D: -
J: TRBJ1-3
size: once
V: TRBV28

CDR3: CASSFGNYEQYF
DNA: TGTGCCAGCAGCTTCGGGAACTACGAGCAGTACTTC
D: -
J: TRBJ2-7
size: -
V: TRBV7-9

CDR3: CASSDGQKNIQYF
DNA: TGTGCCAGCAGTGATGGACAGAAAAACATTCAGTACTTC
D: -
J: TRBJ2-4
size: -
V: TRBV6-1

CDR3: CASSLTGASEQYF
DNA: TGTGCCAGCAGTCTCACAGGAGCAAGCGAGCAGTACTTC
D: -
J: TRBJ2-7
size: -
V: TRBV27